The 24 T cell receptor beta chains presented below share a single source sample, sequenced in a study. TCRdb reprocessed the 5' RACE reads with MiXCR, giving one entry per CDR3 protein. The table records about 32,000 distinct CDR3 sequences, approximately 25% of them present only once. Sequenced input: memory CD4+ T cells sorted from blood. Subset denoted: memory CD4+ T cells, CD4+CD45RO+CD25-. The receptors were sampled from a female donor with breast cancer.

This clonotype was counted only a few times. This chain connects TRBV6-5 to TRBJ2-1; TRBD2 aligns across 8 bases. The CDR3 covers 16 residues. Trimming cost V 2 bases and J 3 bases; bases outside gene matches: 6. Germline loops: CDR1 MNHEY, CDR2 SVGAGI. The CDR3 DNA follows: TGTGCCAGCAGTTACGAACTGAGCGGGGGCTACAATGAGCAGTTCTTC. Translation: CASSYELSGGYNEQFF.

V gene TRBV9 combines with J gene TRBJ1-2, with a possible D match to TRBD1 (6 bases). Germline V gene lookup returns CDR1 SGDLS and CDR2 YYNGEE. This CDR3 spans 15 amino acids. The V and J ends lost 4 bases and 8 bases respectively, with 21 bases between them. The CDR3 DNA sequence: TGTGCCAGCAGCCTTAGTGGCAGGGGAGGAGAGGGCTACACCTTC. This codes for CASSLSGRGGEGYTF.

This clonotype was seen more than once but under ten times. J is TRBJ1-1 and V is TRBV7-9; D is perhaps TRBD1 (5 bases). The germline V gene encodes CDR1 SEHNR and CDR2 FQNEAQ (reference sequence). This CDR3 is 17 amino acids long. V lost 4 bases, J lost 1 base, and 19 bases lay in between. This CDR3 reads CASSSGGHGAQNTEAFF. CDR3 nucleotides: TGTGCCAGCAGCTCCGGGGGTCACGGCGCACAGAACACTGAAGCTTTCTTT.

This clonotype was observed at least ten times. The rearrangement uses TRBV6-2 or TRBV6-3 and TRBJ2-5; 9 positions match TRBD1. V was pared by 6 bases and J by 2 bases, with 10 bases of the junction left unmatched. CDR3 length: 16 residues. Germline V gene lookup returns CDR1 MNHEY and CDR2 SVGEGT. The CDR3 region has the DNA TGTGCCAGCAGGCACGGGACAGGGAGGGGGCAAGAGACCCAGTACTTC. Protein product: CASRHGTGRGQETQYF.

The V and J genes are TRBV28 and TRBJ2-3, with a weak D call TRBD1 (6 bases). The CDR3 is 12 residues long. The germline CDR1 and CDR2 sequences are MDHEN and SYDVKM. Trimming took off 10 bases at V and 3 bases at J, with 11 bases between the two ends. For the CDR3, the DNA is TGTGCCACCAGGCAGGGGACAGATACGCAGTATTTT. Its translation: CATRQGTDTQYF. The variable domain in full, with the rest retrieved from reference TRBV28 and TRBJ2-3, is DVKVTQSSRYLVKRTGEKVFLECVQDMDHENMFWYRQDPGLGLRLIYFSYDVKMKEKGDIPEGYSVSREKKERFSLILESASTNQTSMYLCATRQGTDTQYFGPGTRLTVL.

The chain couples TRBV7-6 to TRBJ2-7, with a weak D call TRBD1 (5 bases). Germline assignment: CDR1 SGHVS and CDR2 FNYEAQ. The CDR3 sequence is 14 residues long. V was trimmed by 1 base and J by 3 bases, leaving 10 bases between them. CDR3 loop: CASSLGHRYYEQYF. The CDR3 DNA reads TGTGCCAGCAGCTTAGGTCACAGGTACTACGAGCAGTACTTC.

This clonotype was counted only a few times. The rearrangement joins TRBV7-3 to TRBJ1-2, with TRBD1 as a possible D gene (6 bases). Trimming pared 5 bases from V and 2 bases from J, leaving 9 bases between. The CDR3 has 13 residues. Germline V lookup: CDR1 SGHTA, CDR2 FQGTGA. CDR3 loop: CASSPDRNYGYTF. Written as DNA, the CDR3 is TGTGCCAGCAGCCCCGACAGGAACTATGGCTACACCTTC. The entire variable domain, with the rest obtained from reference TRBV7-3 and TRBJ1-2, is as follows: GAGVSQTPSNKVTEKGKYVELRCDPISGHTALYWYRQSLGQGPEFLIYFQGTGAADDSGLPNDRFFAVRPEGSVSTLKIQRTERGDSAVYLCASSPDRNYGYTFGSGTRLTVV.

This chain links TRBV20-1 with TRBJ1-1, with D perhaps TRBD1 (5 bases). This CDR3 comprises 12 residues. The germline CDR1 and CDR2 sequences are DFQATT and SNEGSKA (reference sequence). V lost 4 bases and J 5 bases, leaving 11 bases between the germline ends. The CDR3 reads CSAIRGRTEAFF. The CDR3 DNA reads TGCAGTGCTATACGGGGGAGGACTGAAGCTTTCTTT.

The V and J genes are TRBV2 and TRBJ2-7; D is possibly TRBD2 (6 bases). Trimming left V 10 bases short and J 7 bases short, with 14 bases between. The CDR3 covers 11 residues. CDR1 and CDR2 from the germline V gene are SNHLY and FYNNEI. The DNA for the CDR3 is TGTGCCAACCGCGGAGGGGTAGAGCAGTACTTC. Protein product: CANRGGVEQYF.

Ten or more counts support this clonotype. The rearrangement links TRBV7-6 to TRBJ2-7; a weak D match, TRBD2 (6 bases). The V end lost 0 bases, the J end lost 7 bases, and 19 bases lay between the germline ends. CDR3 size: 16 residues. The germline gives CDR1 SGHVS, CDR2 FNYEAQ. This CDR3 reads CASSLAARGTPKEQYF. In DNA form, the CDR3 reads TGTGCCAGCAGCTTAGCTGCGCGGGGAACCCCAAAGGAGCAGTACTTC.

This clonotype was picked up many times. The chain recombines TRBV27 with TRBJ2-7; TRBD1 aligns across 8 bases. The CDR3 runs to 14 residues. From germline, CDR1 is MNHEY and CDR2 SMNVEV (reference sequence). The ends lost 4 bases at V and 3 bases at J; junction bases unmatched: 5. Here the CDR3 DNA reads TGTGCCAGCAGTTCCCGGGACAGGCGCTACGAGCAGTACTTC. Amino acid sequence: CASSSRDRRYEQYF.

The V and J genes are TRBV24-1 and TRBJ2-2; D is uncertain. V was cut by 5 bases and J by 4 bases, with 10 bases left in between. The germline CDR1 and CDR2 sequences are KGHDR and SFDVKD. The CDR3 contains 14 residues. The CDR3 bases are TGTGCCACCAGTGCTTATACCCTCACCGGGGAGCTGTTTTTT. Its translation: CATSAYTLTGELFF.

As concerns this clonotype: A much larger clonotype is one base distant, so this may be a read error. The chain links TRBV29-1 to TRBJ2-3; weak D call: TRBD1 (7 bases). CDR1 is SQVTM and CDR2 is ANQGSEA in the germline V gene. The CDR3 runs 14 residues. This CDR3 reads CRADTGEVTDTQYF. In DNA form, the CDR3 reads TGCAGGGCTGACACAGGGGAGGTCACAGATACGCAGTATTTT.

This clonotype has only a few counts. The V gene is TRBV28, the J gene TRBJ2-1, with TRBD2 identical over 8 bases. Germline values: CDR1 MDHEN, CDR2 SYDVKM. The CDR3 is 16 amino acids. V lost 5 bases and J lost 3; bases outside the gene matches: 9. The CDR3 protein is CASSILSGGRYNEQFF. DNA for the CDR3: TGTGCCAGCAGTATCCTGAGCGGGGGCCGCTACAATGAGCAGTTCTTC.

This clonotype was counted at least ten times. The rearrangement joins TRBV24-1 to TRBJ2-1; D remains ambiguous. Germline V gene lookup returns CDR1 KGHDR and CDR2 SFDVKD. This CDR3 has 15 amino acids. Trimming left V 3 bases short and J 3 bases short, with 11 bases between. This CDR3 reads CATSDGSGLYNEQFF. Here the CDR3 DNA reads TGTGCCACCAGTGATGGTAGTGGCCTCTACAATGAGCAGTTCTTC.

This clonotype was seen only a few times. V usage is TRBV20-1 and J usage is TRBJ1-1; 10 bases fit TRBD1. The V segment lost 5 bases and the J segment 5 bases; nucleotides outside the gene matches: 8. Germline CDR1 reads DFQATT; CDR2 reads SNEGSKA (reference sequence). This CDR3 region has 14 residues. The CDR3 bases are TGCAGTGCTTCCGGGACAGGGGTAGGGACTGAAGCTTTCTTT. It codes for CSASGTGVGTEAFF.

The sample holds a few counts of this clonotype. This chain links TRBV7-9 with TRBJ2-7; no clear D. The CDR3 is made up of 13 amino acids. Trimming shortened V by 3 bases and J by 3 bases, and 9 bases separated the two germline ends. Germline CDR1 is SEHNR and CDR2 is FQNEAQ (reference sequence). The CDR3 is CASSFPHNYEQYF. The CDR3 bases are TGTGCCAGCAGCTTCCCCCACAACTACGAGCAGTACTTC.

This sequence joins TRBV6-1 and TRBJ1-5, with 8 positions matching TRBD1. J gave up 6 bases and V 6 bases, and 7 bases lay outside the gene matches. Germline loops: CDR1 MNHNS, CDR2 SASEGT. The CDR3 spans 14 residues. In DNA, the CDR3 is TGTGCCAGCAGCGACTACAGGGGGGGTCAGCCCCAGCATTTT. Amino acids: CASSDYRGGQPQHF.

This clonotype was seen only a few times. This rearrangement joins TRBV6-5 to TRBJ2-2; weak D call: TRBD2 (5 bases). The CDR3 has 13 residues. The germline CDR1 and CDR2 sequences are MNHEY and SVGAGI. V lost 10 bases and J 3 bases, leaving 12 bases between the germline ends. The CDR3 region is CATMRADTGELFF. DNA of the CDR3: TGTGCCACCATGCGGGCAGACACCGGGGAGCTGTTTTTT.

This clonotype was observed at least ten times. V gene TRBV12-3 or TRBV12-4 combines with J gene TRBJ1-3; D is unclear. The CDR3 is 14 residues long. Trimming took off 5 bases at V and 4 bases at J, with 12 bases between the two ends. CDR3 DNA: TGTGCCAGCAGTGTCGGACCAAACGGAAACACCATATATTTT. Protein product: CASSVGPNGNTIYF.

The chain recombines TRBV20-1 with TRBJ2-1; 8 bases map to TRBD2. From germline, CDR1 is DFQATT and CDR2 SNEGSKA (reference sequence). This CDR3 is 14 amino acids long. Trimming at V came to 0 bases and at J to 5 bases, leaving 3 bases not matched to a gene. CDR3 sequence reads: CSARDIAGNNEQFF. CDR3 DNA: TGCAGTGCTAGAGATATAGCGGGAAACAATGAGCAGTTCTTC.

The chain employs TRBV29-1 and TRBJ2-1; the D is unclear. Germline V gives CDR1 SQVTM, CDR2 ANQGSEA. The CDR3 has 13 residues. Trimming pared 4 bases from V and 4 bases from J, leaving 11 bases between. The CDR3 DNA follows: TGCAGCGTTGGTAGGTCGATGTACAATGAGCAGTTCTTC. Residues: CSVGRSMYNEQFF.

There are a few counts of this clonotype. It may be a read error: a sequence one base away is much more abundant. This chain joins TRBV29-1 and TRBJ2-6; 11 bases are a match to TRBD1. The junction had 8 bases not matched to a gene; V was cut back by 7 bases and J by 6 bases. CDR1 and CDR2 (germline): SQVTM, ANQGSEA. This CDR3 has 15 amino acids. This CDR3 reads CSAGQGAYEANVLTF. CDR3 coding DNA: TGCAGCGCCGGACAGGGGGCTTATGAGGCCAACGTCCTGACTTTC.

This clonotype appeared many times. CDR3 in amino acids: CASSLGFTGNYNEQFF. In DNA form, the CDR3 reads TGTGCCAGCAGCTTAGGGTTTACAGGGAACTACAATGAGCAGTTCTTC. This chain links TRBV7-8 with TRBJ2-1; D perhaps matches TRBD1 (6 bases). The germline V and J ends were trimmed by 1 base and 3 bases, with 13 bases remaining between them. The CDR3 loop spans 16 amino acids. CDR1 and CDR2 from the germline V gene are SGHVS and FQNEAQ.